Shown below are 28 T cell receptor beta chains from a single sample sequenced in a study of cytomegalovirus exposure and HLA in healthy donors. PCR employed 60 Vbeta and 13 Jbeta primers. Clones were sequenced by immunoSEQ multiplex PCR, and TCRdb holds only the in-frame ones, with some missing. The data show around 150,000 clones, with under 80% seen just once and roughly 2% held by the top ten. Sequences were obtained from PBMCs. The receptors shown here come from a female donor in good health and CMV-seronegative.

The V call is TRBV2, the J call TRBJ2-7; the match to TRBD1 covers 7 bases. V lost 0 bases and J lost 2; bases outside the gene matches: 4. Looked up from germline, CDR1 is SNHLY and CDR2 is FYNNEI. The CDR3 runs to 15 residues. CDR3 DNA sequence: TGTGCCAGCAGTGAAGCCTCGACAGGGCCCTACGAGCAGTACTTC. Protein product: CASSEASTGPYEQYF.

The chain recombines TRBV19 with TRBJ1-1, with no clear D. Looked up from germline, CDR1 is LNHDA and CDR2 is SQIVND (reference sequence). The CDR3 has 13 amino acids. Trimming took off 5 bases at V and 1 base at J, with 8 bases between the two ends. The CDR3 protein is CASSAAKNTEAFF. CDR3 DNA: TGTGCCAGTAGTGCCGCTAAGAACACTGAAGCTTTCTTT. Variable domain in full (rest from reference TRBV19 and TRBJ1-1): DGGITQSPKYLFRKEGQNVTLSCEQNLNHDAMYWYRQDPGQGLRLIYYSQIVNDFQKGDIAEGYSVSREKKESFPLTVTSAQKNPTAFYLCASSAAKNTEAFFGQGTRLTVV.

The genes are TRBV5-4 and TRBJ2-5, with TRBD2 matching 8 bases. The assigned J gene may be wrong: the sequence end matches TRBJ2-7 better. Germline V lookup: CDR1 SGHNT, CDR2 YYREEE (reference sequence). CDR3 length: 16 amino acids. The CDR3 DNA follows: TGTGCCAGCAGCTTTGTAGTGGCTAGCGGGTCCTACGAGCAGTACTTC. As protein: CASSFVVASGSYEQYF.

This sequence joins TRBV30 and TRBJ2-7; 7 bases agree with TRBD1. This CDR3 is built from 13 residues. J gave up 5 bases and V 4 bases, and 8 bases lay outside the gene matches. The germline V gene encodes CDR1 GTSNPN and CDR2 SVGIG (reference sequence). As DNA, the CDR3 is TGTGCCTGGACGGACAGGCGAATGGACGAGCAGTACTTC. This sequence encodes CAWTDRRMDEQYF.

V gene TRBV15 combines with J gene TRBJ2-3; D is possibly TRBD2 (6 bases). This CDR3 has 15 amino acids. The germline V and J ends were trimmed by 4 bases and 2 bases, with 13 bases remaining between them. The V gene's germline CDR1 is LNHNV and CDR2 YYDKDF (reference sequence). CDR3 in DNA: TGTGCCACCAGCAAACGGGACTTTCTCACAGATACGCAGTATTTT. Translation gives CATSKRDFLTDTQYF.

The CDR3 nucleotides read TGTGCCATCAGTGCGGGACAGGGGGCGTTTGGCTACACCTTC. The encoded protein is CAISAGQGAFGYTF. V usage is TRBV10-3 and J usage is TRBJ1-2; 12 nucleotides align to TRBD1. This CDR3 spans 14 amino acids. The V gene's germline CDR1 is ENHRY and CDR2 SYGVKD. Germline trimming cut 4 bases from V and 7 bases from J; bases unmatched to any gene: 4.

The chain carries TRBV6-4 and TRBJ2-5; 8 bases line up with TRBD1. Gene TRBJ2-7 matches the end of the DNA better, so the J call may be wrong. The germline CDR1 and CDR2 sequences are MRHNA and SNTAGT. CDR3 length: 13 amino acids. The CDR3: CASSEDRDYEQYF. The CDR3 bases are TGTGCCAGCTCCGAGGACAGGGACTACGAGCAGTACTTC.

The genes are TRBV19 and TRBJ1-2; 11 bases match TRBD1. Germline CDR1 reads LNHDA; CDR2 reads SQIVND (reference sequence). The length of the CDR3 is 18 residues. V lost 5 bases and J lost 4; bases outside the gene matches: 15. The CDR3 DNA sequence: TGTGCCAGTAGTCCCAAGGGCCGGGGACAGGGGGTATCCTATGGCTACACCTTC. Its translation: CASSPKGRGQGVSYGYTF. Using reference TRBV19 and TRBJ1-2 for the parts outside the CDR3, the full variable domain is DGGITQSPKYLFRKEGQNVTLSCEQNLNHDAMYWYRQDPGQGLRLIYYSQIVNDFQKGDIAEGYSVSREKKESFPLTVTSAQKNPTAFYLCASSPKGRGQGVSYGYTFGSGTRLTVV.

This chain links TRBV5-4 with TRBJ2-3; a weak D match, TRBD2 (7 bases). The germline V and J ends were trimmed by 9 bases and 5 bases, with 25 bases remaining between them. The CDR3 runs 16 residues. Per germline, CDR1 SGHNT and CDR2 YYREEE (reference sequence). DNA for the CDR3: TGTGCCACCAGGCCTGGGGGGGCAAGGCAAGGAGATACGCAGTATTTT. It yields the protein CATRPGGARQGDTQYF.

V and J are TRBV7-8 and TRBJ2-7; possibly TRBD1 for D (5 bases). V was pared by 2 bases and J by 1 base, with 18 bases between. This CDR3 is 17 amino acids long. Germline CDR1 reads SGHVS; CDR2 reads FQNEAQ. In DNA, the CDR3 is TGTGCCAGCAGCTTACCTCGAAGACAGCAAAGATCCTACGAGCAGTACTTC. It codes for CASSLPRRQQRSYEQYF.

The rearrangement links TRBV7-8 to TRBJ2-1, with D possibly matching TRBD2 (5 bases). This CDR3 spans 14 amino acids. Trimming left V 8 bases short and J 7 bases short, with 18 bases between. The germline V gene has CDR1 SGHVS and CDR2 FQNEAQ. The CDR3 DNA reads as TGTGCCAGCGACGCTGGAGGTGTGTGGAATGAGCAGTTCTTC. As protein: CASDAGGVWNEQFF.

The chain carries TRBV23-1 and TRBJ2-7, with 8 bases identical to TRBD2. TRBV23-1 is filed as an ORF, its function uncertain. The CDR3 consists of 15 residues. The J segment lost 0 bases and the V segment lost 4 bases, leaving 5 bases of the junction unmatched. The CDR3 DNA sequence: TGCGCCAGCAGTCCCACGGGAGGGGGCTCCTACGAGCAGTACTTC. Translated, it gives CASSPTGGGSYEQYF.

The V and J genes are TRBV19 and TRBJ1-2, with 7 bases identical to TRBD1. The V and J ends lost 10 bases and 4 bases, in that order; junction bases with no gene match: 12. This CDR3 spans 14 amino acids. Germline CDR1 LNHDA, CDR2 SQIVND (reference sequence). DNA for the CDR3: TGTGCCACCTTCCAAGGGGGCAGGCCCTATGGCTACACCTTC. This codes for CATFQGGRPYGYTF.

This chain links TRBV5-1 with TRBJ1-1, with TRBD1 identical over 9 bases. The germline CDR1 and CDR2 sequences are SGHRS and YFSETQ. V lost 4 bases to trimming and J lost 3 bases; unmatched junction nucleotides: 13. The CDR3 contains 17 residues. CDR3 protein: CASSPTPIRTGDTEAFF. The DNA of the CDR3 is TGCGCCAGCAGCCCCACCCCCATCCGGACAGGGGACACTGAAGCTTTCTTT.

V gene TRBV4-2 combines with J gene TRBJ2-7; 8 bases are shared with TRBD1. Trimming removed 1 base from V and 2 bases from J; junction bases left unmatched: 7. CDR1 LGHNA and CDR2 YNFKEQ come from the germline V gene. The CDR3 length is 16 residues. CDR3 sequence: CASSQGTGTGAYEQYF. CDR3 DNA sequence: TGTGCCAGCAGCCAAGGCACCGGGACAGGAGCCTACGAGCAGTACTTC.

The genes are TRBV4-1 and TRBJ1-3; 9 positions match TRBD1. The CDR3 consists of 18 residues. J gave up 0 bases and V 1 base, and 7 bases lay outside the gene matches. Germline values: CDR1 MGHRA, CDR2 YSYEKL. The CDR3 protein is CASSQVGQGVGSGNTIYF. The CDR3 bases are TGCGCCAGCAGCCAAGTGGGACAGGGTGTCGGCTCTGGAAACACCATATATTTT.

The J gene is TRBJ2-2, the V gene TRBV7-2; 9 bases are a match to TRBD1. The germline gives CDR1 SGHTA, CDR2 FQGNSA. After removal of 5 bases from V and 1 base from J, the junction contained 2 bases not matched to a gene. The CDR3 contains 15 residues. In DNA, the CDR3 is TGTGCCAGCAGCCTGGACAGGGGGAACACCGGGGAGCTGTTTTTT. Its protein product is CASSLDRGNTGELFF. Together with reference TRBV7-2 and TRBJ2-2, the CDR3 gives the full variable domain: GAGVSQSPSNKVTEKGKDVELRCDPISGHTALYWYRQSLGQGLEFLIYFQGNSAPDKSGLPSDRFSAERTGGSVSTLTIQRTQQEDSAVYLCASSLDRGNTGELFFGEGSRLTVL.

The rearrangement uses TRBV6-1 and TRBJ1-4; the D gene is possibly TRBD1 (5 bases). Germline V gives CDR1 MNHNS, CDR2 SASEGT. V was clipped by 2 bases and J by 8 bases, with 18 bases between them. The CDR3 runs 16 residues. CDR3 residues: CASSELGMGHNEKLFF. The DNA for the CDR3 is TGTGCCAGCAGTGAATTGGGAATGGGGCATAACGAAAAACTGTTTTTT.

V is TRBV30 and J is TRBJ1-5; D might be TRBD1 (5 bases). The CDR3 runs 16 residues. V shed 2 bases and J shed 1 base, with 15 bases lying between them. Germline CDR1 is GTSNPN and CDR2 is SVGIG (reference sequence). The CDR3 DNA reads as TGTGCCTGGAGTTATTCTTTTGGGGCGAGCAATCAGCCCCAGCATTTT. This encodes CAWSYSFGASNQPQHF.

This clone was counted only a few times. A junction boundary mismatches the germline segment, possibly from a read error. Here the CDR3 DNA reads TGTGCCAGCAGTGAAGCGGACAAAGGGAACCCTGAAGCTTTCTTT. It is translated as CASSEADKGNPEAFF. This chain joins TRBV2 and TRBJ1-1; a weak D match, TRBD1 (5 bases). The germline V gene has CDR1 SNHLY and CDR2 FYNNEI. This CDR3 has 15 residues.

This rearrangement joins TRBV10-2 to TRBJ1-1; D unclear. The CDR3 length is 11 residues. Germline CDR1 reads WSHSY; CDR2 reads SAAADI. The germline V and J ends were trimmed by 1 base and 9 bases, with 6 bases remaining between them. The CDR3 sequence is CASSEYQKAFF. The DNA of the CDR3 is TGCGCCAGCAGTGAGTACCAGAAAGCTTTCTTT.

Notes on this clone: Sequence at one end of the junction differs from germline and may be a read error. The CDR3 sequence is CASSSRTGYVQYF. In DNA, the CDR3 is TGTGCCAGCAGCTCGAGGACAGGGTACGTGCAGTACTTC. The V and J genes are TRBV5-4 and TRBJ2-7, with 8 bases lining up with TRBD1. This CDR3 contains 13 residues. Germline CDR1 SGHNT, CDR2 YYREEE (reference sequence).

The chain couples TRBV2 to TRBJ2-7; 7 nucleotides align to TRBD1. Trimming at V came to 0 bases and at J to 4 bases, leaving 3 bases not matched to a gene. Germline values: CDR1 SNHLY, CDR2 FYNNEI. This CDR3 is built from 14 residues. In nucleotides, the CDR3 is TGTGCCAGCAGTGAAGCAAGGGGGCGGTACGAGCAGTACTTC. As protein: CASSEARGRYEQYF.

The V call is TRBV9, the J call TRBJ1-3; a weak D match, TRBD1 (5 bases). V was clipped by 5 bases and J by 2 bases, with 8 bases between them. The germline V gene encodes CDR1 SGDLS and CDR2 YYNGEE. This CDR3 contains 13 residues. The DNA of the CDR3 is TGTGCCAGCAGACGGGGGACTGGAAACACCATATATTTT. This sequence encodes CASRRGTGNTIYF.

This clone was seen a few times. The chain uses TRBV19 and TRBJ2-7; TRBD1 agrees at 9 bases. The CDR3 is 14 residues long. V trimming: 5 bases; J trimming: 7 bases; junction bases outside the gene matches: 9. Germline CDR1 and CDR2: LNHDA and SQIVND (reference sequence). The CDR3 nucleotides are TGTGCCAGTAGTCCTACTCCGGGACAGGGTGAGCAGTACTTC. It codes for CASSPTPGQGEQYF.

V and J are TRBV6-5 and TRBJ1-3; possibly TRBD1 for D (5 bases). This CDR3 is built from 14 residues. CDR1 and CDR2 from the germline V gene are MNHEY and SVGAGI. With 8 bases removed from V and 0 bases from J, the gap between germline ends came to 11 bases. CDR3 DNA sequence: TGTGCCAGCGGCGGGACGGTCTCTGGAAACACCATATATTTT. It encodes CASGGTVSGNTIYF.

This chain's CDR3 is CASSAPPGAGELFF. The CDR3 region has the DNA TGTGCCAGCAGTGCTCCCCCAGGGGCCGGGGAGCTGTTTTTT. The rearrangement links TRBV25-1 to TRBJ2-2; tentative D call: TRBD1 (6 bases). Trimming shortened V by 4 bases and J by 6 bases, and 12 bases separated the two germline ends. The V gene's germline CDR1 is MGHDK and CDR2 SYGVNS. CDR3 length equals 14 residues.

The V call is TRBV30, the J call TRBJ1-1; a possible D gene is TRBD1 (5 bases). CDR1 and CDR2 from the germline V gene are GTSNPN and SVGIG (reference sequence). This CDR3 spans 14 amino acids. V was cut by 4 bases and J by 5 bases, with 17 bases left in between. The CDR3 region is CAWMRGAGGTEAFF. The CDR3 region has the DNA TGTGCCTGGATGAGGGGCGCGGGGGGAACTGAAGCTTTCTTT. Full variable domain (rest looked up from reference TRBV30 and TRBJ1-1): SQTIHQWPATLVQPVGSPLSLECTVEGTSNPNLYWYRQAAGRGLQLLFYSVGIGQISSEVPQNLSASRPQDRQFILSSKKLLLSDSGFYLCAWMRGAGGTEAFFGQGTRLTVV.